The sequence of this T cell receptor (beta chain) was determined in a study of cytomegalovirus exposure and HLA in healthy donors. The PCR ran on 60 Vbeta and 13 Jbeta primers. TCRdb's table, derived via immunoSEQ multiplex PCR, lists solely in-frame clones and lacks some. The sample shows more than 80,000 clones, more than 50% of them seen only once. The CDR3 is 15 residues long. J gave up 3 bases and V 5 bases, and 5 bases lay outside the gene matches. Germline-derived CDR1 and CDR2 are SEHNR and FQNEAQ (reference sequence). The genes are TRBV7-9 and TRBJ2-1, with 9 bases matching TRBD2. The source material was PBMCs. This receptor was obtained from a woman in her thirties or forties in good health and CMV-seropositive. Here the CDR3 DNA reads TGTGCCAGCAGCCGTATAGCGGGAGACTACAATGAGCAGTTCTTC. Translation gives CASSRIAGDYNEQFF.